The clone carrying this TCR beta chain was picked up one time. Trimming removed 4 bases from V and 4 bases from J, with 17 bases in between. CDR3 length equals 15 residues. Germline lookup yields CDR1 SGHRS and CDR2 YFSETQ. Clones were read by immunoSEQ multiplex PCR, and TCRdb kept only the in-frame ones, dropping some. The sample has about 98,000 clones; 87% are singletons. The data originate from a study of blood T cell repertoires in COVID-19. Overall study: Sites in the United States, Italy and Spain provided acute and convalescent COVID-19 samples. PBMCs, B-cell-depleted T cells, or T cells provided the cDNA or gDNA that made up the material.

Sample: peripheral blood. This TCR was sampled from a man between 65 and 80 years old with acute or convalescent COVID-19. The chain recombines TRBV5-1 with TRBJ1-2, with D possibly being TRBD1 (5 bases). The CDR3 sequence is CASSPPGPGGYGYTF. As DNA, the CDR3 is TGCGCCAGCAGCCCACCGGGCCCCGGGGGCTATGGCTACACCTTC.